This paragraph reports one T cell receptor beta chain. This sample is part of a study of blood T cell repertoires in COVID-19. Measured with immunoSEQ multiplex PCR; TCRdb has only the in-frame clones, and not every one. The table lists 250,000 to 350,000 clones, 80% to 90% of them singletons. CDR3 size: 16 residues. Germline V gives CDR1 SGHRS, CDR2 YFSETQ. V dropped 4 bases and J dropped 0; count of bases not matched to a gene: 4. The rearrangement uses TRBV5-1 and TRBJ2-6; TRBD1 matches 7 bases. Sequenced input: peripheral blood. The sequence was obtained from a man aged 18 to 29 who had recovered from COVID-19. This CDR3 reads CASSRRGLSGANVLTF. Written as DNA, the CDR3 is TGCGCCAGCAGCCGAAGGGGGCTCTCTGGGGCCAACGTCCTGACTTTC. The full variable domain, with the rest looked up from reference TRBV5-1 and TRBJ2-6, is KAGVTQTPRYLIKTRGQQVTLSCSPISGHRSVSWYQQTPGQGLQFLFEYFSETQRNKGNFPGRFSGRQFSNSRSEMNVSTLELGDSALYLCASSRRGLSGANVLTFGAGSRLTVL.